This TCR beta chain was documented in a study of T cell changes during pregnancy in multiple sclerosis. The germline gives CDR1 SNHLY, CDR2 FYNNEI. V lost 4 bases and J 6 bases, leaving 13 bases between the germline ends. There are 14 residues in the CDR3. Generated by immunoSEQ multiplex PCR, the TCRdb table keeps only in-frame clones and is missing some. Of some 38,000 clones in the sample, 94% were seen once. This rearrangement joins TRBV2 to TRBJ2-1, with a weak D call TRBD1 (5 bases). The material was CD4+ T cells from peripheral blood mononuclear cells, obtained in the second trimester of pregnancy. The receptor's source is a female donor with multiple sclerosis, enrolled in a pregnancy study. CDR3 loop: CASSVAGLGNEQFF. For the CDR3, the DNA is TGTGCCAGCAGTGTGGCAGGGTTGGGCAATGAGCAGTTCTTC.